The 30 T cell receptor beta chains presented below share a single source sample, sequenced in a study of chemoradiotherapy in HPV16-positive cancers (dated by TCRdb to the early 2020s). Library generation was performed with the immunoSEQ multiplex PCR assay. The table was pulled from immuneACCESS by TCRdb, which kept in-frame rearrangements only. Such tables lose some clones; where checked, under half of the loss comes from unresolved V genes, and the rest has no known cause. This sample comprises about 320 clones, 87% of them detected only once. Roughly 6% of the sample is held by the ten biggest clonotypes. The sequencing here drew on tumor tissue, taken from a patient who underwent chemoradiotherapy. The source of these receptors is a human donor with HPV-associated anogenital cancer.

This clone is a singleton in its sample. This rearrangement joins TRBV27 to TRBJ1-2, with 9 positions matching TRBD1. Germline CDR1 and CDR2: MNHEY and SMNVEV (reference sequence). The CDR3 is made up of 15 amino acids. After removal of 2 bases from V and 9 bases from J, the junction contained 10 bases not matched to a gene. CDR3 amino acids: CASSLMSGTGGSYTF. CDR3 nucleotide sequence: TGTGCCAGCAGTTTAATGAGCGGAACAGGGGGCAGCTACACCTTC.

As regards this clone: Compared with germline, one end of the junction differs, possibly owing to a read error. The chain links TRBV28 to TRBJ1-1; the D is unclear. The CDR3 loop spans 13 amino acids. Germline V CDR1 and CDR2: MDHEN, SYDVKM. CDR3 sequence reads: CASGLTGNTEAFF. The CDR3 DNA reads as TGTGCCAGCGGTTTGACTGGGAACACTGAAGCTTTCTTT.

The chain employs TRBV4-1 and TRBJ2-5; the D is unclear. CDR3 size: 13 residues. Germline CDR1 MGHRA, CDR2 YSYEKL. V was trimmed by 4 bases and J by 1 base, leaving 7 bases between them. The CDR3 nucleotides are TGCGCCAGCAGCCGAAGGGTCCAAGAGACCCAGTACTTC. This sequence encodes CASSRRVQETQYF.

The CDR3 DNA sequence: TGTGCCTGGAGTGCGAAGGGCCTCAGGCTGGACTATGGCTACACCTTC. Translation: CAWSAKGLRLDYGYTF. The chain recombines TRBV30 with TRBJ1-2; D is unresolved. The V and J ends lost 1 base and 3 bases respectively, with 18 bases between them. Germline values: CDR1 GTSNPN, CDR2 SVGIG (reference sequence). The CDR3 is 16 amino acids.

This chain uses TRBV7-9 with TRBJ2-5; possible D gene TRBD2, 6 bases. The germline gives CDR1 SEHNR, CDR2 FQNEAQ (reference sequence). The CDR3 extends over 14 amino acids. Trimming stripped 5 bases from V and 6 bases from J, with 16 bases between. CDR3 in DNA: TGTGCCAGCAGCCTAACCGGGGGAAAACAGACCCAGTACTTC. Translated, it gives CASSLTGGKQTQYF. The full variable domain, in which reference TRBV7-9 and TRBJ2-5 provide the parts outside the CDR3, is DTGVSQNPRHKITKRGQNVTFRCDPISEHNRLYWYRQTLGQGPEFLTYFQNEAQLEKSRLLSDRFSAERPKGSFSTLEIQRTEQGDSAMYLCASSLTGGKQTQYFGPGTRLLVL.

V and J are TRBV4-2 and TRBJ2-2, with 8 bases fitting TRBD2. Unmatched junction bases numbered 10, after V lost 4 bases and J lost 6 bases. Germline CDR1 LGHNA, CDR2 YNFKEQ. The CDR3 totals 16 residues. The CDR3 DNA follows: TGTGCCAGCAGCCCCACCGGGACTAGACACGCCGGGGAGCTGTTTTTT. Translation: CASSPTGTRHAGELFF.

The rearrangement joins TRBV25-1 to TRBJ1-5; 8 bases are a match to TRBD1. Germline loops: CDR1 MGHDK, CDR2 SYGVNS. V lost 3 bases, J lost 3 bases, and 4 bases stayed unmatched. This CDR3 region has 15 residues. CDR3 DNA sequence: TGTGCCAGCAGTGATTCAGGGGGCTTCAATCAGCCCCAGCATTTT. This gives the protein CASSDSGGFNQPQHF.

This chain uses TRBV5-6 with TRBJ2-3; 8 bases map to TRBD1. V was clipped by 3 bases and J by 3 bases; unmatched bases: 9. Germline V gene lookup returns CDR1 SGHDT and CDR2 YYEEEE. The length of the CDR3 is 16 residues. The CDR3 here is CASSSDRVGLTDTQYF. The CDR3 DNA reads TGTGCCAGCAGCTCGGACAGGGTAGGCCTAACAGATACGCAGTATTTT.

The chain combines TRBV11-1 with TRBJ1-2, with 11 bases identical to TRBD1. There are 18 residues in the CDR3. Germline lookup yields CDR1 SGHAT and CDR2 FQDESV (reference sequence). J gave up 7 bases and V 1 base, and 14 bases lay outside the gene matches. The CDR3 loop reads CASSLELRRTGGMFGYTF. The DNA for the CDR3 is TGTGCCAGCAGCTTAGAATTAAGGAGGACAGGGGGCATGTTTGGCTACACCTTC.

CDR3 region: CASSSRLAGVGDTQYF. CDR3 DNA sequence: TGTGCCAGCAGCTCCCGACTAGCGGGGGTGGGAGATACGCAGTATTTT. This chain uses TRBV9 with TRBJ2-3; the match to TRBD2 covers 12 bases. This CDR3 contains 16 residues. J gave up 5 bases and V 4 bases, and 8 bases lay outside the gene matches. Looked up from germline, CDR1 is SGDLS and CDR2 is YYNGEE.

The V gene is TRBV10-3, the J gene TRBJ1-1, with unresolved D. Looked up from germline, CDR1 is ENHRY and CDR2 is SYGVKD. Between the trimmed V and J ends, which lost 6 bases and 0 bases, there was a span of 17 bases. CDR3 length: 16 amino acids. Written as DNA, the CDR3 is TGTGCCATCAGGGTTATCGAGAAGGTCCTGAACACTGAAGCTTTCTTT. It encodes CAIRVIEKVLNTEAFF.

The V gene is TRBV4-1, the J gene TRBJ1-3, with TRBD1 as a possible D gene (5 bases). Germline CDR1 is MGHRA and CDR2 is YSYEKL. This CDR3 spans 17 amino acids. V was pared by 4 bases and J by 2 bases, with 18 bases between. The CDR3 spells CASSRGGIIAAGNTIYF. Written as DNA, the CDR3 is TGCGCCAGCAGCCGCGGGGGGATAATCGCTGCTGGAAACACCATATATTTT.

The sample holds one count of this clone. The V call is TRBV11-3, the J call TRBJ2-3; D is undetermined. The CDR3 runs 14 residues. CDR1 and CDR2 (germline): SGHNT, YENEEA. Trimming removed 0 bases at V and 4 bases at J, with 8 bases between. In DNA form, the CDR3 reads TGTGCCAGCAGCTTAGATCGGGTCTCAGATACGCAGTATTTT. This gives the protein CASSLDRVSDTQYF.

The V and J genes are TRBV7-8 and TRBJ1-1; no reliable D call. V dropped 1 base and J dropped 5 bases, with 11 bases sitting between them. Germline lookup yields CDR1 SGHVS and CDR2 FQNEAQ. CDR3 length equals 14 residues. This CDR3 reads CASSLEGATTEAFF. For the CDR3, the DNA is TGTGCCAGCAGCTTAGAGGGCGCGACGACTGAAGCTTTCTTT. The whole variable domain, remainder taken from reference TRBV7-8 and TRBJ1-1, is GAGVSQSPRYKVAKRGQDVALRCDPISGHVSLFWYQQALGQGPEFLTYFQNEAQLDKSGLPSDRFFAERPEGSVSTLKIQRTQQEDSAVYLCASSLEGATTEAFFGQGTRLTVV.

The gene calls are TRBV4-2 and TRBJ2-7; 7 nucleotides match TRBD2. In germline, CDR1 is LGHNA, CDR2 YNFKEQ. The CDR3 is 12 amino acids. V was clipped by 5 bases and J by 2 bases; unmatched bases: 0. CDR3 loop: CASSGRAYEQYF. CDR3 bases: TGTGCCAGCAGCGGGAGGGCCTACGAGCAGTACTTC.

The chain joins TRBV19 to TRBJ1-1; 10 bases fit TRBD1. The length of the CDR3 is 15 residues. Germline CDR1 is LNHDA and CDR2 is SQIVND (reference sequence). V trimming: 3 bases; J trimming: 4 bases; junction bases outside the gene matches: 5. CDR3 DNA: TGTGCCAGTAGTATTTTGGGACAGGGGAGCACTGAAGCTTTCTTT. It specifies CASSILGQGSTEAFF. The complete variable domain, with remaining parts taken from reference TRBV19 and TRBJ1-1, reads DGGITQSPKYLFRKEGQNVTLSCEQNLNHDAMYWYRQDPGQGLRLIYYSQIVNDFQKGDIAEGYSVSREKKESFPLTVTSAQKNPTAFYLCASSILGQGSTEAFFGQGTRLTVV.

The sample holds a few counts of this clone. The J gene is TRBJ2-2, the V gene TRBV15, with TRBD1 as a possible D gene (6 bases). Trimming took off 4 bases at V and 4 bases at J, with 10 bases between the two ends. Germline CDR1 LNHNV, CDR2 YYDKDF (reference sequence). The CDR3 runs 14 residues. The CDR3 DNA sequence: TGTGCCACCAGCACCGGACAGTCCACCGGGGAGCTGTTTTTT. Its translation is CATSTGQSTGELFF. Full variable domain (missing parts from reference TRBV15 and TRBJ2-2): DAMVIQNPRYQVTQFGKPVTLSCSQTLNHNVMYWYQQKSSQAPKLLFHYYDKDFNNEADTPDNFQSRRPNTSFCFLDIRSPGLGDTAMYLCATSTGQSTGELFFGEGSRLTVL.

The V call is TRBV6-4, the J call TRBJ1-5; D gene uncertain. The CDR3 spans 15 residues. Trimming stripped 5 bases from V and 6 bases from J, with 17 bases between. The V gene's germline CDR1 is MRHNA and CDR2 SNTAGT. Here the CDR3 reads CASSPEDGIGQPQHF. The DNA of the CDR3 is TGTGCCAGCAGTCCTGAAGACGGAATCGGTCAGCCCCAGCATTTT.

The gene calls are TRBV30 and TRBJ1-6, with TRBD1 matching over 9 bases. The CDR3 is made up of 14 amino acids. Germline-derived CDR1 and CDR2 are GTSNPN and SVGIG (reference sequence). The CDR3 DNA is TGTGCAGCTACAGGGGGCTGGGATAATTCACCCCTCCACTTT. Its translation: CAATGGWDNSPLHF.

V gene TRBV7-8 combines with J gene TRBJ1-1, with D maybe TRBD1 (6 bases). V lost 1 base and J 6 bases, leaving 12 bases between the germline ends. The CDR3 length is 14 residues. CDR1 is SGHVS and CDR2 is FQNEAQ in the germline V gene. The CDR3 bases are TGTGCCAGCAGCTTAGAGAGGGGGGTGCCTGAAGCTTTCTTT. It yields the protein CASSLERGVPEAFF.

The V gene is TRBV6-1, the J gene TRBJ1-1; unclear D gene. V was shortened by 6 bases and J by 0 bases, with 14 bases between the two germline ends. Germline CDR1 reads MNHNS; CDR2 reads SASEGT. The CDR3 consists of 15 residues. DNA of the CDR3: TGTGCCAGCAGCGCCGGACGGGCGATGAACACTGAAGCTTTCTTT. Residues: CASSAGRAMNTEAFF.

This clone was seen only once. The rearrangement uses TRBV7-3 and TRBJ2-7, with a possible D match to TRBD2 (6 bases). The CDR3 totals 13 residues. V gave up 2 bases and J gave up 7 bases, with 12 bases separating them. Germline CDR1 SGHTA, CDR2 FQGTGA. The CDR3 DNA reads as TGTGCCAGCAGCTTAGATGGGGGGAAAGAGCAGTACTTC. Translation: CASSLDGGKEQYF.

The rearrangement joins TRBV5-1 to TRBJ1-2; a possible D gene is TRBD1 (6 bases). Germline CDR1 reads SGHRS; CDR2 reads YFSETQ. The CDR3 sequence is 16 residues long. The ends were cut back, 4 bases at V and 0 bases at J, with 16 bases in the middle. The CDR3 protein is CASSRGSGAANYGYTF. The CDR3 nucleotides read TGCGCCAGCAGCCGAGGATCAGGGGCTGCTAACTATGGCTACACCTTC.

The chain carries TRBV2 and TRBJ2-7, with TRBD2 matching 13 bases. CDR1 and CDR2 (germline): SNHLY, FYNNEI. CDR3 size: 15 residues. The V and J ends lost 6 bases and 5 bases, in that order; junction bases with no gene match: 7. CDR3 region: CASSPGLAGVDEQYF. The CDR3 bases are TGTGCCAGCAGCCCCGGACTAGCGGGAGTGGACGAGCAGTACTTC. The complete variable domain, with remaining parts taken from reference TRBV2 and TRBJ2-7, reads EPEVTQTPSHQVTQMGQEVILRCVPISNHLYFYWYRQILGQKVEFLVSFYNNEISEKSEIFDDQFSVERPDGSNFTLKIRSTKLEDSAMYFCASSPGLAGVDEQYFGPGTRLTVT.

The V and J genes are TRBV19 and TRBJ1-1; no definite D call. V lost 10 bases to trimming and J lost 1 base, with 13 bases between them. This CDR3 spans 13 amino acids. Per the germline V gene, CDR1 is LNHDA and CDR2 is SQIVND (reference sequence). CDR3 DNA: TGTGCCACTTCGGGAGGTCGGAACACTGAAGCTTTCTTT. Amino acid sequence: CATSGGRNTEAFF.

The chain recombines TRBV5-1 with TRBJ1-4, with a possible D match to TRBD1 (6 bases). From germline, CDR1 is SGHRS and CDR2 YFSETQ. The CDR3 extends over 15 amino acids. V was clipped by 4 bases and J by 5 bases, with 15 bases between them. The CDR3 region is CASSPTGFFNEKLFF. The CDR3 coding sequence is TGCGCCAGCAGCCCCACAGGGTTCTTCAATGAAAAACTGTTTTTT.

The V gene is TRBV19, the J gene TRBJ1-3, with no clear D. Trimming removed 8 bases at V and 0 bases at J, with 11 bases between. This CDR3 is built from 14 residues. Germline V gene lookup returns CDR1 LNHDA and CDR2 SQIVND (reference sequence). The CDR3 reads CASAAMSSGNTIYF. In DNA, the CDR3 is TGTGCCAGTGCGGCAATGAGCTCTGGAAACACCATATATTTT.

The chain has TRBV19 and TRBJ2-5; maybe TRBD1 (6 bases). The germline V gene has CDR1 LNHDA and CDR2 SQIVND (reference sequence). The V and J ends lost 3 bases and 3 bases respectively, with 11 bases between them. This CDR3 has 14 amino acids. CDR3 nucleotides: TGTGCCAGTAGTATGACGGACAGAGAAGAGACCCAGTACTTC. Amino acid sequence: CASSMTDREETQYF.

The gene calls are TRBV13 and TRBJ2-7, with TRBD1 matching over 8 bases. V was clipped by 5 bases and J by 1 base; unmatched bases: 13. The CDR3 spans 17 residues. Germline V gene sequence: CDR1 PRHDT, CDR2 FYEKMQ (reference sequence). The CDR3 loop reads CASSPRTGRIESYEQYF. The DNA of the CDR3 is TGTGCCAGCAGCCCCCGGACAGGGAGGATTGAGTCCTACGAGCAGTACTTC.

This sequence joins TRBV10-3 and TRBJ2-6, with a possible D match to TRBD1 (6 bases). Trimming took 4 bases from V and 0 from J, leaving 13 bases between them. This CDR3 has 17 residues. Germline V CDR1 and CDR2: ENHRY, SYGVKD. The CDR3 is CAISVAGANSGANVLTF. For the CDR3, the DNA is TGTGCCATCAGTGTAGCAGGGGCGAACTCTGGGGCCAACGTCCTGACTTTC.